One and the same sample provided the 22 T cell receptor beta chains below, sequenced in a study of regulatory T cells in long-lasting Graves disease. Time point: persistent/refractory GD, antithyroid drugs over 5 years with positive TRAb. The TCR library was made from RNA that had been extracted from PBMCs in TRIzol. Building of the TCR beta libraries involved iRepertoire HTBI primers and Arm-PCR of CDR3 regions. TCRdb reprocessed the multiplex PCR reads with MiXCR, giving one entry per CDR3 protein. Among about 660,000 distinct CDR3 sequences listed, approximately 29% were seen once. Specimen: peripheral blood mononuclear cells (PBMCs), collected when the disease was refractory, from a patient treated with antithyroid drugs. The receptors were gathered from a female donor with Graves disease.

In this sample, this clonotype turned up a few times. The chain combines TRBV15 with TRBJ2-5; 8 bases line up with TRBD1. J gave up 5 bases and V 0 bases, and 8 bases lay outside the gene matches. Per the germline V gene, CDR1 is LNHNV and CDR2 is YYDKDF (reference sequence). The CDR3 spans 16 residues. CDR3 nucleotide sequence: TGTGCCACCAGCAGAGATTATACGACAGGGGACGAGACCCAGTACTTC. Translating it yields CATSRDYTTGDETQYF.

This CDR3 reads CSVEGRLPNEKLFF. The CDR3 DNA is TGCAGCGTTGAGGGACGGTTGCCTAATGAAAAACTGTTTTTT. V usage is TRBV29-1 and J usage is TRBJ1-4; a weak D match, TRBD1 (5 bases). Trimming stripped 3 bases from V and 3 bases from J, with 11 bases between. The CDR3 contains 14 residues. Germline V lookup: CDR1 SQVTM, CDR2 ANQGSEA.

Regarding this clonotype: A much larger clone differs from this one at a single base, so this may be a read error. The chain couples TRBV12-3 or TRBV12-4 to TRBJ1-1; D is ambiguous. V was trimmed by 1 base and J by 3 bases, leaving 9 bases between them. This CDR3 comprises 14 residues. The CDR3 loop is CASSLEETHTEAFF. CDR3 DNA: TGTGCCAGCAGTTTAGAAGAGACTCACACTGAAGCTTTCTTT.

This clonotype occurred many times. The V call is TRBV2, the J call TRBJ2-6; D remains ambiguous. In germline, CDR1 is SNHLY, CDR2 FYNNEI. The CDR3 is 15 amino acids. V was clipped by 4 bases and J by 0 bases, with 7 bases between them. The CDR3 sequence is CASSGAYSGANVLTF. The CDR3, as DNA: TGTGCCAGCAGTGGAGCATACTCTGGGGCCAACGTCCTGACTTTC.

V usage is TRBV25-1 and J usage is TRBJ2-5, with D perhaps being TRBD1 or TRBD2 (5 bases each). Per the germline V gene, CDR1 is MGHDK and CDR2 is SYGVNS. The length of the CDR3 is 15 residues. The V gene lost 1 base and the J gene lost 5 bases, with 14 bases spanning the gap. The DNA for the CDR3 is TGTGCCAGCAGTGAATCCTCCGAGGGGTGGGAGACCCAGTACTTC. Translated: CASSESSEGWETQYF.

This clonotype was picked up a small number of times. This chain joins TRBV28 and TRBJ2-3; 7 positions match TRBD2. Germline V CDR1 and CDR2: MDHEN, SYDVKM. The CDR3 covers 18 residues. V was clipped by 10 bases and J by 2 bases; unmatched bases: 21. CDR3 loop: CATRPRGKVAGVTDTQYF. The CDR3 DNA is TGTGCCACCCGCCCGAGGGGAAAAGTCGCGGGAGTCACAGATACGCAGTATTTT.

This clonotype was seen a handful of times. This rearrangement joins TRBV7-2 to TRBJ1-4; 7 nucleotides agree with TRBD1. The CDR3 consists of 20 residues. Per the germline V gene, CDR1 is SGHTA and CDR2 is FQGNSA. Trimming cost V 5 bases and J 0 bases; bases outside gene matches: 18. CDR3 region: CASSPLRTGRGLATNEKLFF. In nucleotides, the CDR3 is TGTGCCAGCAGCCCACTCCGGACAGGCCGCGGCCTTGCAACTAATGAAAAACTGTTTTTT. Using reference TRBV7-2 and TRBJ1-4 for the parts outside the CDR3, the full variable domain is GAGVSQSPSNKVTEKGKDVELRCDPISGHTALYWYRQSLGQGLEFLIYFQGNSAPDKSGLPSDRFSAERTGGSVSTLTIQRTQQEDSAVYLCASSPLRTGRGLATNEKLFFGSGTQLSVL.

This clonotype turned up a few times. This chain joins TRBV9 and TRBJ1-5; D possibly corresponds to TRBD1 (6 bases). This CDR3 is 15 amino acids long. Between the trimmed V and J ends, which lost 0 bases and 1 base, there was a span of 8 bases. Germline loops: CDR1 SGDLS, CDR2 YYNGEE. CDR3 DNA: TGTGCCAGCAGCGTAGGGGGGACAAGCAATCAGCCCCAGCATTTT. Translating gives CASSVGGTSNQPQHF.

This clonotype was seen a handful of times. The J gene is TRBJ1-6, the V gene TRBV28; 7 bases fit TRBD1. Trimming took 6 bases from V and 4 from J; bases not matched to a gene: 3. This CDR3 spans 14 amino acids. The V gene's germline CDR1 is MDHEN and CDR2 SYDVKM. CDR3: CASRMTGYNSPLHF. DNA of the CDR3: TGTGCCAGCAGGATGACAGGGTATAATTCACCCCTCCACTTT.

In its sample, this clonotype was seen a few times. The genes are TRBV7-9 and TRBJ2-7, with 13 bases fitting TRBD2. CDR3 length: 16 amino acids. The germline V gene has CDR1 SEHNR and CDR2 FQNEAQ (reference sequence). The V gene end was trimmed by 5 bases and the J gene end by 4 bases; junction bases not matched to a gene: 8. CDR3: CASSARTSGSGYEQYF. The CDR3 coding sequence is TGTGCCAGCAGCGCCCGGACTAGCGGGAGTGGGTACGAGCAGTACTTC.

This clonotype was detected many times. This sequence joins TRBV11-2 and TRBJ2-7; a possible D gene is TRBD1 (6 bases). Germline V gene sequence: CDR1 SGHAT, CDR2 FQNNGV. V was trimmed by 5 bases and J by 0 bases, leaving 17 bases between them. This CDR3 comprises 16 residues. CDR3 DNA sequence: TGTGCCAGCAGCCCAGGGGCAGGGCGAAGCTCCTACGAGCAGTACTTC. Its protein product is CASSPGAGRSSYEQYF.

This clonotype was picked up many times. The V and J genes are TRBV6-1 and TRBJ1-2; tentative D call: TRBD1 (5 bases). Germline-derived CDR1 and CDR2 are MNHNS and SASEGT. The CDR3 is made up of 14 amino acids. V dropped 6 bases and J dropped 0 bases, with 11 bases sitting between them. The CDR3 nucleotides read TGTGCCAGCAGCTCGACAGCAGCTAACTATGGCTACACCTTC. It specifies CASSSTAANYGYTF.

V is TRBV12-3 or TRBV12-4 and J is TRBJ1-5; D is undetermined. This CDR3 spans 15 amino acids. The germline V and J ends were trimmed by 3 bases and 2 bases, with 11 bases remaining between them. CDR3 sequence (DNA): TGTGCCAGCAGTTTTCAGAGTAGTGGCAATCAGCCCCAGCATTTT. This sequence encodes CASSFQSSGNQPQHF.

In this sample, this clonotype turned up a few times. The chain employs TRBV9 and TRBJ1-1; weak D call: TRBD1 (5 bases). CDR1 and CDR2 from the germline V gene are SGDLS and YYNGEE. This CDR3 is built from 14 residues. V lost 1 base to trimming and J lost 7 bases, with 14 bases between them. The CDR3 coding sequence is TGTGCCAGCAGCGTAAGTGGGACTTTCGATGAAGCTTTCTTT. This gives the protein CASSVSGTFDEAFF.

This clonotype was detected only a few times. The chain has TRBV12-3 or TRBV12-4 and TRBJ1-4; TRBD1 aligns across 7 bases. This CDR3 has 15 residues. After removal of 5 bases from V and 4 bases from J, the junction contained 7 bases not matched to a gene. CDR3 DNA sequence: TGTGCCAGCAGTCCCTACACAGGGGATAATGAAAAACTGTTTTTT. Its protein product is CASSPYTGDNEKLFF.

J is TRBJ1-2 and V is TRBV15; no definite D call. Germline CDR1 and CDR2: LNHNV and YYDKDF (reference sequence). V lost 0 bases and J 6 bases, leaving 11 bases between the germline ends. The length of the CDR3 is 14 residues. The CDR3 reads CATSRERWQDGYTF. Written as DNA, the CDR3 is TGTGCCACCAGCAGAGAAAGGTGGCAGGATGGCTACACCTTC.

The rearrangement uses TRBV18 and TRBJ1-1; TRBD1 might be the D (5 bases). The CDR3 sequence is 13 residues long. Trimming removed 4 bases from V and 3 bases from J, with 9 bases in between. From germline, CDR1 is KGHSH and CDR2 LQKENI. CDR3 DNA sequence: TGTGCCAGCTCACGGGACGGGTACACTGAAGCTTTCTTT. It specifies CASSRDGYTEAFF.

This clonotype was seen ten or more times. This chain uses TRBV6-2 or TRBV6-3 with TRBJ1-4; D perhaps matches TRBD1 (5 bases). In germline, CDR1 is MNHEY, CDR2 SVGEGT. V was cut by 5 bases and J by 8 bases, with 15 bases left in between. This CDR3 region has 14 residues. Here the CDR3 DNA reads TGTGCCAGCAGTCCCTTAGGGGCAAGGGAAAAACTGTTTTTT. It specifies CASSPLGAREKLFF.

The chain is built from TRBV30 and TRBJ2-2; D might be TRBD1 or TRBD2, each matching 5 bases. Looked up from germline, CDR1 is GTSNPN and CDR2 is SVGIG (reference sequence). The CDR3 is made up of 14 amino acids. The V end was cut by 3 bases, the J end by 3 bases, with 11 bases between. The CDR3 region has the DNA TGTGCCTGGAGGAGGGGATCTTACACCGGGGAGCTGTTTTTT. It specifies CAWRRGSYTGELFF. Complete variable domain (other parts from reference TRBV30 and TRBJ2-2): SQTIHQWPATLVQPVGSPLSLECTVEGTSNPNLYWYRQAAGRGLQLLFYSVGIGQISSEVPQNLSASRPQDRQFILSSKKLLLSDSGFYLCAWRRGSYTGELFFGEGSRLTVL.

The table lists this clonotype with a few counts. The chain joins TRBV20-1 to TRBJ2-5, with no clear D. The CDR3 has 17 amino acids. Trimming removed 1 base from V and 1 base from J, with 19 bases in between. Germline V gene lookup returns CDR1 DFQATT and CDR2 SNEGSKA (reference sequence). The CDR3 DNA follows: TGCAGTGCTAGAGCCAGCTTCGCGCTAACGTCCCAAGAGACCCAGTACTTC. Its translation: CSARASFALTSQETQYF.

Only a few counts were recorded for this clonotype. The chain uses TRBV2 and TRBJ1-5; no clear D. Germline values: CDR1 SNHLY, CDR2 FYNNEI. This CDR3 has 11 amino acids. Trimming removed 6 bases from V and 9 bases from J, with 9 bases in between. The CDR3 reads CASSRMGPQHF. The CDR3 DNA sequence: TGTGCCAGCAGCAGGATGGGGCCCCAGCATTTT.

This clonotype was picked up a small number of times. This rearrangement joins TRBV29-1 to TRBJ1-1; D gene unclear. Trimming took 6 bases from V and 1 from J, leaving 12 bases between them. The CDR3 length is 13 residues. Germline V CDR1 and CDR2: SQVTM, ANQGSEA. This CDR3 reads CSVATARNTEAFF. For the CDR3, the DNA is TGCAGCGTCGCCACAGCGCGGAACACTGAAGCTTTCTTT.